This record covers a single T cell receptor (beta chain). What it binds is not known. This entry belongs to a study of blood T cells in healthy people across ages. General study points: As age increased, TCR beta diversity per million T cells fell in a roughly linear fashion.

A second PCR, run for about 7 to 11 cycles, used a sample-barcoded 5' primer plus a J-beta primer mix. MiXCR, applied by TCRdb to the 5' RACE reads, yields one record per CDR3 protein. The profile shows fewer than 2 million distinct CDR3 sequences, about 39% of them singletons. This CDR3 region has 11 residues. V shed 7 bases and J shed 11 bases, with 14 bases lying between them. Germline lookup yields CDR1 SNHLY and CDR2 FYNNEI. Each donor supplied around 9.9 milliliters of peripheral blood. What was sequenced was blood. The V gene is TRBV2, the J gene TRBJ1-1; D is uncertain. This TCR derives from a human donor in good health. CDR3 bases: TGTGCCAGCAAAGCCGGGTATGTGGCTTTCTTT. This translates into CASKAGYVAFF. The whole variable domain, remainder taken from reference TRBV2 and TRBJ1-1, is EPEVTQTPSHQVTQMGQEVILRCVPISNHLYFYWYRQILGQKVEFLVSFYNNEISEKSEIFDDQFSVERPDGSNFTLKIRSTKLEDSAMYFCASKAGYVAFFGQGTRLTVV.